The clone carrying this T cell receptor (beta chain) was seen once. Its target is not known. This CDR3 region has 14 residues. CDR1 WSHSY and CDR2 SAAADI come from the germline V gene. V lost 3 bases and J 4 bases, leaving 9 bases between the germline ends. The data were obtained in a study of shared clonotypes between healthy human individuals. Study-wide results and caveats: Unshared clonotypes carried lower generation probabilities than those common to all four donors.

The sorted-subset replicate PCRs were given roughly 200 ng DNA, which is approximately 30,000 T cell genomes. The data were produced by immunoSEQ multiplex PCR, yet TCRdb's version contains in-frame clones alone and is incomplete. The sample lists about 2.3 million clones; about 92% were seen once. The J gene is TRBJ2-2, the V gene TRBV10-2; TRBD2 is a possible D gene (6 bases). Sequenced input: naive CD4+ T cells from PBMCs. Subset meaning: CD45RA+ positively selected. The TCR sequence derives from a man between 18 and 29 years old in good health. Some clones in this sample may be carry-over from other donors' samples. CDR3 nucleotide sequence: TGCGCCAGCAGTGATTCCGGGAGCACCGGGGAGCTGTTTTTT. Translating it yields CASSDSGSTGELFF.